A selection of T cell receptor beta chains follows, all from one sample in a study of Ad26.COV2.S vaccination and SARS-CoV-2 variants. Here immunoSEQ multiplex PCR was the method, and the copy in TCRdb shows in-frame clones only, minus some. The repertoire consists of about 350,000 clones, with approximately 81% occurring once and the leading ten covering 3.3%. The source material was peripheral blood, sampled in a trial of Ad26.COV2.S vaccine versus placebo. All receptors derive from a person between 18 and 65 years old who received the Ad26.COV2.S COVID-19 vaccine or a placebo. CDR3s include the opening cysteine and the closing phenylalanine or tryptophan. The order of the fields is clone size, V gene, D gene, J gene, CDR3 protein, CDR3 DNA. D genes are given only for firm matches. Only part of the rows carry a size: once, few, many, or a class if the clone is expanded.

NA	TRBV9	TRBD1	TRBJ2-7	CASSAGQGWGREQYF	TGTGCCAGCAGCGCGGGACAGGGGTGGGGGCGCGAGCAGTACTTC
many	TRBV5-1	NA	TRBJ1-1	CASSSVNRDTEAFF	TGCGCCAGCAGCTCGGTCAACAGAGACACTGAAGCTTTCTTT
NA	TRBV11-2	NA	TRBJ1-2	CASSLAINYGYTF	TGTGCCAGCAGCTTAGCGATTAACTATGGCTACACCTTC
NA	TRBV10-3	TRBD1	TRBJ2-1	CAISEPTGASYNEQFF	TGTGCCATCAGTGAGCCAACAGGGGCGTCCTACAATGAGCAGTTCTTC
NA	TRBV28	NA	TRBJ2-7	CASSLFAFLYEQYF	TGTGCCAGCAGTTTATTTGCGTTTCTCTACGAGCAGTACTTC
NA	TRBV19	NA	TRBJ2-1	CASRLAVGYNEQFF	TGTGCCAGTAGGCTCGCGGTAGGGTACAATGAGCAGTTCTTC
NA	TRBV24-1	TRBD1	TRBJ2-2	CATSDLFGQGNTGELFF	TGTGCCACCAGTGATTTGTTCGGACAGGGAAACACCGGGGAGCTGTTTTTT
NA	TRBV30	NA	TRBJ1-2	CAWSNNYGYTF	TGTGCCTGGTCGAATAACTATGGCTACACCTTC
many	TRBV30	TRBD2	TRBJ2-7	CAWSVPSGSATYEQYF	TGTGCCTGGAGTGTCCCTAGCGGGTCGGCTACCTACGAGCAGTACTTC
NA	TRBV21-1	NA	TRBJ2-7	CASRGRRIYEQYF	TGTGCCAGCAGGGGACGGCGGATCTACGAGCAGTACTTC
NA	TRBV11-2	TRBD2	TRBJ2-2	CASSLAGGAGELFF	TGTGCCAGCAGCTTAGCGGGGGGGGCCGGGGAGCTGTTTTTT
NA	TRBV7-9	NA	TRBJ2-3	CASGPWDPSTDTQYF	TGTGCCAGCGGACCGTGGGATCCTAGCACAGATACGCAGTATTTT
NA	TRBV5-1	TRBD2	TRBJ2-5	CASSLVGLAEQETQYF	TGCGCCAGCAGCTTGGTGGGACTAGCAGAACAAGAGACCCAGTACTTC
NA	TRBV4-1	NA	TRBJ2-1	CASSQESISYNEQFF	TGCGCCAGCAGCCAAGAGTCGATCTCCTACAATGAGCAGTTCTTC
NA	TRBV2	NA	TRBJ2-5	CASSEQGGEGETQYF	TGTGCCAGCAGTGAACAGGGGGGTGAGGGAGAGACCCAGTACTTC
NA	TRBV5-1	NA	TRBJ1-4	CASSLSGWTANEKLFF	TGCGCCAGCAGCTTGTCAGGATGGACAGCTAATGAAAAACTGTTTTTT
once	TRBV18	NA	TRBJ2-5	CASSPPPTETQYF	TGTGCCAGCTCACCACCTCCGACAGAGACCCAGTACTTC
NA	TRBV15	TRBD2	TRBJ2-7	CATSRVVREGLFYEQYF	TGTGCCACCAGCAGAGTTGTGCGGGAGGGCCTTTTCTACGAGCAGTACTTC
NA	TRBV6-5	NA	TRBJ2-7	CASSSTTYEQYF	TGTGCCAGCAGTTCAACCACCTACGAGCAGTACTTC
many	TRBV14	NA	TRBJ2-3	CASSQDLTDTQYF	TGTGCCAGCAGCCAGGACCTCACAGATACGCAGTATTTT
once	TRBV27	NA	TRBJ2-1	CASSLSYRISNEQFF	TGTGCCAGCAGTTTATCGTATAGGATTTCCAATGAGCAGTTCTTC
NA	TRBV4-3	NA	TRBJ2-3	CASSQASLVPDTQYF	TGCGCCAGCAGCCAAGCCTCCCTAGTTCCAGATACGCAGTATTTT
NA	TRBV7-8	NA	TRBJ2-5	CASSLRFAEETQYF	TGTGCCAGCAGCTTAAGGTTTGCGGAAGAGACCCAGTACTTC
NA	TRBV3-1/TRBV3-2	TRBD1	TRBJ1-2	CASSPDGQGVIYGYTF	TGTGCCAGCAGCCCAGATGGACAGGGGGTTATTTATGGCTACACCTTC
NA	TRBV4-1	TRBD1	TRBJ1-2	CASSQAGQIYGYTF	TGCGCCAGCAGCCAAGCGGGACAGATCTATGGCTACACCTTC
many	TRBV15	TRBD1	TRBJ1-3	CATSRDRQGLWGNTIYF	TGTGCCACCAGCAGAGATAGACAGGGCCTGTGGGGAAACACCATATATTTT
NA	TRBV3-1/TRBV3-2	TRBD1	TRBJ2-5	CASSPSGQGGETQYF	TGTGCCAGCAGCCCCTCGGGACAGGGAGGAGAGACCCAGTACTTC
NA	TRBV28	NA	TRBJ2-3	CASSQVLSGHTDTQYF	TGTGCCAGCAGCCAGGTCCTTAGCGGCCACACAGATACGCAGTATTTT
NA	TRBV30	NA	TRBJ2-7	CAWSVSRTAYEQYF	TGTGCCTGGAGTGTGAGCAGGACAGCCTACGAGCAGTACTTC
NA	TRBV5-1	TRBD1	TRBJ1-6	CASSLETGSNSPLHF	TGCGCCAGCAGCTTGGAGACAGGGTCTAATTCACCCCTCCACTTT
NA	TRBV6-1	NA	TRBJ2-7	CASSESRSEQYF	TGTGCCAGCAGTGAATCAAGGAGCGAGCAGTACTTC
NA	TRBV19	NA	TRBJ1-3	CASTSLGQPGNTIYF	TGTGCCAGTACCTCCCTTGGACAGCCTGGAAACACCATATATTTT
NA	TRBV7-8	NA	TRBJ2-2	CASSLVELANTGELFF	TGTGCCAGCAGCTTAGTGGAGCTGGCGAACACCGGGGAGCTGTTTTTT
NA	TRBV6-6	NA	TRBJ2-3	CASSSISTDTQYF	TGTGCCAGCAGTTCGATAAGCACAGATACGCAGTATTTT
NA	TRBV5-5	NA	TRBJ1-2	CASSLVGQFNYGYTF	TGTGCCAGCAGCTTGGTAGGACAGTTCAACTATGGCTACACCTTC